Following are 4 T cell receptor beta chains from one sample sequenced in a study of human T cells and chemical hapten exposure (dated by TCRdb to 2020 to 2022). Interpreted using the paper, the time point label stands for: pre-sensitization, week 0. The sample's treatment or condition label, decoded: therapeutic diphenylcyclopropenone sensitization with weekly scalp DPC. The method was RACE. The sample was run on a NextSeq 500. TCRdb reran the public reads through fastp at Q25 and MiXCR, keeping productive beta chains. All rows with the same CDR3 protein become a single entry with the most common DNA and genes. The sample table shows tens of thousands of distinct CDR3 sequences, and 9.5% to 15% are seen once. The ten most abundant clones make up roughly 5.7% of the sample. The material sequenced was whole blood, taken in connection with sensitization to the hapten diphenylcyclopropenone (DPC). The origin of the receptors is a woman aged 25 to 39 with alopecia areata. Some clones in this sample may be carry-over from other donors' samples.

This clonotype has ten or more counts. The chain links TRBV7-9 to TRBJ2-3; D may be TRBD1 (6 bases). The CDR3 sequence is 17 residues long. V lost 1 base to trimming and J lost 0 bases, with 14 bases between them. Germline assignment: CDR1 SEHNR and CDR2 FQNEAQ (reference sequence). DNA of the CDR3: TGTGCCAGCAGCTTAGGCCTACAGGGACCTAGCACAGATACGCAGTATTTT. It yields the protein CASSLGLQGPSTDTQYF.

This clonotype has only a few counts. The J gene is TRBJ1-5, the V gene TRBV20-1, with D possibly being TRBD1 (6 bases). The V gene lost 5 bases and the J gene lost 1 base, with 15 bases spanning the gap. Per germline, CDR1 DFQATT and CDR2 SNEGSKA (reference sequence). This CDR3 region has 15 residues. This CDR3 reads CSAVRTQGSNQPQHF. As DNA, the CDR3 is TGCAGTGCTGTCCGGACCCAGGGGAGCAATCAGCCCCAGCATTTT.

There are many counts of this clonotype. The rearrangement uses TRBV25-1 and TRBJ2-7; D gene uncertain. Trimming took off 7 bases at V and 0 bases at J, with 13 bases between the two ends. The V gene's germline CDR1 is MGHDK and CDR2 SYGVNS. This CDR3 spans 14 amino acids. The CDR3 loop is CASTRSATSYEQYF. The DNA for the CDR3 is TGTGCCAGCACCCGCAGCGCCACCTCCTACGAGCAGTACTTC.

There are a few counts of this clonotype. The CDR3 region is CASSPPGGIDQPQHF. Here the CDR3 DNA reads TGTGCCAGCAGTCCTCCCGGGGGCATTGATCAGCCCCAGCATTTT. The rearrangement links TRBV2 to TRBJ1-5; TRBD1 is a possible D gene (6 bases). The CDR3 sequence is 15 residues long. V lost 5 bases, J lost 5 bases, and 16 bases lay in between. Germline-derived CDR1 and CDR2 are SNHLY and FYNNEI.